This T cell receptor (beta chain) was found in a study of PD-1 blockade in classical Hodgkin lymphoma. The time point was: cycle 4 day 1 (C4D1), after five to seven weeks of nivolumab. Every one of the patients relapsed after autologous stem cell transplantation (brentuximab vedotin exposure was variable). TCRdb keeps only in-frame clones here, not all; method: immunoSEQ multiplex PCR. This table holds under 20,000 clones, about 80% found once. Points on this clone: Its antigen is still unknown.

Overall study findings and caveats: There was a significant rise in CD4+ TCR diversity by C4D1, with no such rise for CD8+.

The receptor was isolated from a human donor with classical Hodgkin lymphoma. The specimen was peripheral blood mononuclear cells (PBMCs), collected before the fourth cycle of nivolumab.

The chain's CDR3 is CASSLAGGGYNEQFF. CDR3 DNA sequence: TGTGCCAGCAGTTTAGCTGGCGGGGGCTACAATGAGCAGTTCTTC. The V call is TRBV27, the J call TRBJ2-1; 7 bases are shared with TRBD2. Germline V CDR1 and CDR2: MNHEY, SMNVEV (reference sequence). After removal of 2 bases from V and 3 bases from J, the junction contained 4 bases not matched to a gene. The CDR3 has 15 residues.